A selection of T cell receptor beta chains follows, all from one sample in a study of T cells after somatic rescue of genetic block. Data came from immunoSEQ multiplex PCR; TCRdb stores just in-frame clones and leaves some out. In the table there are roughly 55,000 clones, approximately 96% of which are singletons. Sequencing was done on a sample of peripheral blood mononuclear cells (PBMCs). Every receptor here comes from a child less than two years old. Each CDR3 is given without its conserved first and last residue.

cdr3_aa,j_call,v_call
ASSLASHITDTQY,TRBJ2-3,TRBV28
ASSYSTRAYEQY,NA,TRBV6-5
SAGQGSNEQF,TRBJ2-1,TRBV29-1
ASSVATGLSYEQY,TRBJ2-7,TRBV9
ASRTDREEGQPQH,TRBJ1-5,TRBV6-6
ASSLTSGFPNEQF,TRBJ2-1,TRBV5-1
ASSLQGNYGYT,TRBJ1-2,TRBV7-9
ASSWDRGFEQF,TRBJ2-1,TRBV27
ASSAPYTGQGKKTQY,TRBJ2-5,TRBV25-1
ASSGTGGETQY,TRBJ2-5,TRBV19
SAWHSYEQY,TRBJ2-7,TRBV20-1
ASSLGQVGQETQY,TRBJ2-5,TRBV11-1
ASSRLSSYNEQF,TRBJ2-1,TRBV19
ASSTYHYGYT,TRBJ1-2,TRBV5-1
ASSYSGQGGTGELF,TRBJ2-2,TRBV6-5
ASSVGLAGVNEQF,TRBJ2-1,TRBV19
ASSLNGRGDTQY,TRBJ2-3,TRBV7-3
AIGVSGSRADTQY,TRBJ2-3,TRBV10-3
ASSHGLGTFKETQY,TRBJ2-5,TRBV7-8
ATSRVGQLGYT,TRBJ1-2,TRBV15
ASSFSRVGYT,TRBJ1-2,TRBV28
ASSLMAGGPRQY,TRBJ2-7,TRBV11-2
ASSFRQGKAEKLF,TRBJ1-4,TRBV5-1
ASSSHRPNKGNQPQH,TRBJ1-5,TRBV27
ASTGTNDEAF,TRBJ1-1,TRBV6-5
ASSRYNEQF,TRBJ2-1,TRBV28
ASSLDRNNQPQH,TRBJ1-5,TRBV7-9
ASSDRPPYEQY,TRBJ2-7,TRBV6-1
ASSLGTSGSGTDTQY,TRBJ2-3,TRBV11-2
ASSPTPGRGLPEAF,TRBJ1-1,TRBV5-4
ASSIEYRVRNEKLF,TRBJ1-4,TRBV19
ASSLAGGNEQF,TRBJ2-1,TRBV19
ATSGQNSYNEQF,TRBJ2-1,TRBV15
ASSLGQGYGYT,TRBJ1-2,TRBV7-8
ASSNGGELF,TRBJ2-2,TRBV6-1
AISEGTGDQPQH,TRBJ1-5,TRBV10-3
ASSRVPNTGELF,TRBJ2-2,TRBV4-1
ASSDIRGELF,TRBJ2-2,TRBV27
AISENDRGNEQY,TRBJ2-7,TRBV10-3
ASSSGQGTGELF,TRBJ2-2,TRBV27
ASSSPGLAGEEQF,TRBJ2-1,TRBV2
ASSLGRNEQF,TRBJ2-1,TRBV5-1
ASSQDASGSSYEQY,TRBJ2-7,TRBV4-1
ASSIALRSNQPQH,TRBJ1-5,TRBV19
ASSLGLADYNEQF,TRBJ2-1,TRBV5-7
ASSLASGSYEQY,TRBJ2-7,TRBV5-1
ASSLSAGLRDEQY,TRBJ2-7,TRBV5-1
ASRRGRKGADTQY,TRBJ2-3,TRBV2
ASGTDTQY,TRBJ2-3,TRBV27
ASSSPSRGTDTQY,TRBJ2-3,TRBV5-6
ASNTPERERIGETQY,TRBJ2-5,TRBV7-2
ASKVSGGYT,TRBJ1-2,TRBV6-5
ASSSTPGELF,TRBJ2-2,TRBV7-8
ASSSAVWGAGPGELF,TRBJ2-2,TRBV5-1
ASSLGTYNSPLH,TRBJ1-6,TRBV7-9
ASSPGGSPLH,TRBJ1-6,TRBV4-2
ASYPNEQF,TRBJ2-1,TRBV2
ASSEGARGNTIY,TRBJ1-3,TRBV5-1
ASSLVAALNTEAF,TRBJ1-1,TRBV7-6